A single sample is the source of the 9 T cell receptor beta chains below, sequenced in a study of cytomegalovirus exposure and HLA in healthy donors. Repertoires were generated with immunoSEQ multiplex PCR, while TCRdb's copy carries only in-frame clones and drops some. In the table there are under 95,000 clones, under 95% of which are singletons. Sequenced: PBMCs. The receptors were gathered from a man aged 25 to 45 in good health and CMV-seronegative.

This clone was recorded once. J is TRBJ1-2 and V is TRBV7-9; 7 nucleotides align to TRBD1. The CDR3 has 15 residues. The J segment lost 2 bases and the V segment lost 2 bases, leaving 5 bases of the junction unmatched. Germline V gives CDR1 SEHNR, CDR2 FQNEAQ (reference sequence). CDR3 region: CASSLSTGTNYGYTF. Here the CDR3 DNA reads TGTGCCAGCAGCTTATCGACAGGGACCAACTATGGCTACACCTTC.

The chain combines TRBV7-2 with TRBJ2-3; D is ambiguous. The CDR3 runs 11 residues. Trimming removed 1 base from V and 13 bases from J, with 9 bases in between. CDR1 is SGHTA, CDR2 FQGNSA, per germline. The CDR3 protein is CASSLGLAKYF. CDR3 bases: TGTGCCAGCAGCTTAGGATTAGCTAAGTATTTT.

Here the CDR3 reads CASSQEIRRDSWLQPQHF. The CDR3 bases are TGTGCCAGCAGCCAAGAAATTCGTAGGGACAGTTGGTTACAGCCCCAGCATTTT. The rearrangement uses TRBV14 and TRBJ1-5, with TRBD1 identical over 7 bases. The CDR3 contains 18 residues. V lost 0 bases and J lost 7; bases outside the gene matches: 15. The germline gives CDR1 SGHDN, CDR2 FVKESK.

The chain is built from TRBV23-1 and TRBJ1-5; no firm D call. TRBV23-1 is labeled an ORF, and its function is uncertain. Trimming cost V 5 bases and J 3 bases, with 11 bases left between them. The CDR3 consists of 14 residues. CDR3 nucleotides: TGCGCCAGCAGTGTGGGCAGGTCCAATCAGCCCCAGCATTTT. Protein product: CASSVGRSNQPQHF.

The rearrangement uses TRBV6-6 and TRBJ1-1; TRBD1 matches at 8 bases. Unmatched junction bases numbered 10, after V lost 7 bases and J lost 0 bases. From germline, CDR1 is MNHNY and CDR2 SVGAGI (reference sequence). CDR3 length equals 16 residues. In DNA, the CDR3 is TGTGCCAGCATCCCAACCTCGGACAGGGTGAACACTGAAGCTTTCTTT. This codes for CASIPTSDRVNTEAFF.

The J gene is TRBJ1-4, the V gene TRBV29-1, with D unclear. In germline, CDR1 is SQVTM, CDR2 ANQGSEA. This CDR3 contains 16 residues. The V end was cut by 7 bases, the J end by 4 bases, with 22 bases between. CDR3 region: CSASGGVGGGNEKLFF. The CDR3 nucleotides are TGCAGCGCCTCCGGTGGGGTAGGAGGTGGTAATGAAAAACTGTTTTTT. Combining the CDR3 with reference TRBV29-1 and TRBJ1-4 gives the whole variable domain SAVISQKPSRDICQRGTSLTIQCQVDSQVTMMFWYRQQPGQSLTLIATANQGSEATYESGFVIDKFPISRPNLTFSTLTVSNMSPEDSSIYLCSASGGVGGGNEKLFFGSGTQLSVL.

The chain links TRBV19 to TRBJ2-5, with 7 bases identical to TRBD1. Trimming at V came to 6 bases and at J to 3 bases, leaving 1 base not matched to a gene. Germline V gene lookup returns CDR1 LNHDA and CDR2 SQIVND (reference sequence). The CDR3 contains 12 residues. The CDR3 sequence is CASRGTEETQYF. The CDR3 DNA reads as TGTGCCAGTAGGGGGACAGAAGAGACCCAGTACTTC.

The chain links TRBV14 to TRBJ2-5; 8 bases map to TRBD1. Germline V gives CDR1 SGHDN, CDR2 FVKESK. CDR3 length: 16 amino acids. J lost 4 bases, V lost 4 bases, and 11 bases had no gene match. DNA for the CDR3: TGTGCCAGCAGCCCTATAGACAGGGGAGACGGAGAGACCCAGTACTTC. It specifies CASSPIDRGDGETQYF.

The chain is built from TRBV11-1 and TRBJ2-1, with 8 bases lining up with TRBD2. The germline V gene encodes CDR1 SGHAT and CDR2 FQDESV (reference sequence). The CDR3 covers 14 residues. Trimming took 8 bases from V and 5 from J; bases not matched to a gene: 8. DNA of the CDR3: TGTGCCAGCGGATCTAGCGGGCCTAACAATGAGCAGTTCTTC. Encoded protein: CASGSSGPNNEQFF.